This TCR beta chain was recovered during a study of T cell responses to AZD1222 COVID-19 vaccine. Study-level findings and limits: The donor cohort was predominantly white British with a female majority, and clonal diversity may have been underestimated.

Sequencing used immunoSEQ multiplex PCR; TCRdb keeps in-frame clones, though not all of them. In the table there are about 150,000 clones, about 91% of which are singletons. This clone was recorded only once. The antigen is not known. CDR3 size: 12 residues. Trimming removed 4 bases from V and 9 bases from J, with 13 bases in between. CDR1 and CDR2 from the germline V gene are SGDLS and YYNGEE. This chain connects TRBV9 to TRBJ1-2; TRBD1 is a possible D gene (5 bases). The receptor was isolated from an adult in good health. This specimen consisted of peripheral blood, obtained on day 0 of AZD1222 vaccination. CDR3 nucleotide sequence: TGTGCCAGCAGCATAGCCGGGGGAAGCTACACCTTC. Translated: CASSIAGGSYTF.